These 31 T cell receptor beta chains share one sample of origin, sequenced in a study of shared clonotypes between healthy human individuals. TCRdb's copy holds only in-frame clones and misses some; the assay was immunoSEQ multiplex PCR. The sample lists approximately 1.1 million clones, approximately 80% occurring once. Input material: memory CD4+ T cells from PBMCs. The sample's subset: CD45RA-negative fraction. The source of these receptors is a man between 18 and 35 years old in good health. Some clones in this sample may be carry-over from other donors' samples.

This chain connects TRBV15 to TRBJ1-1; 7 positions agree with TRBD1. The CDR3 spans 15 residues. The germline gives CDR1 LNHNV, CDR2 YYDKDF (reference sequence). With V trimmed by 4 bases and J by 1 base, 6 bases remained unmatched. The CDR3 loop reads CATSKGQVPNTEAFF. The DNA of the CDR3 is TGTGCCACCAGCAAAGGACAGGTCCCGAACACTGAAGCTTTCTTT.

The chain is built from TRBV29-1 and TRBJ1-2; tentative D call: TRBD1 (5 bases). Trimming pared 6 bases from V and 9 bases from J, leaving 11 bases between. The germline gives CDR1 SQVTM, CDR2 ANQGSEA. The CDR3 sequence is 10 residues long. In DNA form, the CDR3 reads TGCAGCGTACACGAGGGGAGCTACACCTTC. It is translated as CSVHEGSYTF.

The chain carries TRBV5-8 and TRBJ2-5; TRBD2 matches 10 bases. CDR1 SGHTS and CDR2 YDEGEE come from the germline V gene. V shed 4 bases and J 3 bases; nucleotides not matched to a gene: 9. This CDR3 spans 16 amino acids. The CDR3 loop reads CASSPSLLAGEETQYF. Written as DNA, the CDR3 is TGTGCCAGCAGCCCGTCTCTCCTAGCGGGAGAAGAGACCCAGTACTTC.

This clone was counted once. The J gene is TRBJ2-1, the V gene TRBV2; 9 positions agree with TRBD2. Trimming cost V 6 bases and J 8 bases; bases outside gene matches: 14. The CDR3 totals 16 residues. Germline assignment: CDR1 SNHLY and CDR2 FYNNEI. The CDR3 DNA sequence: TGTGCCAGCAGACGATTAGCGGGGGTTCCGTGGGATGAGCAGTTCTTC. Translating it yields CASRRLAGVPWDEQFF.

The chain couples TRBV6-5 to TRBJ2-3; TRBD2 agrees at 8 bases. The trim removed 5 bases at V and 2 bases at J, leaving 6 bases unmatched. From germline, CDR1 is MNHEY and CDR2 SVGAGI. The CDR3 totals 15 residues. Here the CDR3 reads CASSITSGVTDTQYF. The CDR3 nucleotides read TGTGCCAGCAGTATAACTAGCGGAGTCACAGATACGCAGTATTTT.

The rearrangement uses TRBV5-1 and TRBJ2-6; D remains unclear. There are 17 residues in the CDR3. Germline assignment: CDR1 SGHRS and CDR2 YFSETQ. The V and J ends lost 0 bases and 0 bases respectively, with 10 bases between them. The CDR3 DNA sequence: TGCGCCAGCAGCTTGGTTCCACAGATCTCTGGGGCCAACGTCCTGACTTTC. As protein: CASSLVPQISGANVLTF.

The rearrangement joins TRBV10-3 to TRBJ2-3; no reliable D call. CDR3 length equals 11 residues. With 7 bases removed from V and 2 bases from J, the gap between germline ends came to 4 bases. CDR1 and CDR2 (germline): ENHRY, SYGVKD. CDR3 DNA sequence: TGTGCCATCAAAATCACAGATACGCAGTATTTT. This codes for CAIKITDTQYF.

V usage is TRBV7-3 and J usage is TRBJ2-1; 7 bases fit TRBD2. Trimming cost V 2 bases and J 9 bases; bases outside gene matches: 13. Germline V CDR1 and CDR2: SGHTA, FQGTGA. The CDR3 is 16 residues long. CDR3 nucleotides: TGTGCCAGCAGCTTAGGCGGGGGTGCAACGTTTACTGAGCAGTTCTTC. Amino acids: CASSLGGGATFTEQFF.

The chain recombines TRBV4-3 with TRBJ1-2; the D is unclear. This CDR3 comprises 17 residues. The germline V gene has CDR1 LGHNA and CDR2 YSLEER. The V gene lost 4 bases and the J gene lost 8 bases, with 26 bases spanning the gap. The CDR3 here is CASSRRIGPEGLGGYTF. For the CDR3, the DNA is TGCGCCAGCAGCCGCCGAATCGGGCCGGAGGGATTGGGGGGCTACACCTTC.

The V gene is TRBV28, the J gene TRBJ1-5; D not certain. The germline CDR1 and CDR2 sequences are MDHEN and SYDVKM. The V end lost 6 bases, the J end lost 16 bases, and 19 bases lay between the germline ends. The CDR3 runs 12 residues. CDR3 amino acids: CASRPPGLEGHF. CDR3 coding DNA: TGTGCCAGCAGGCCACCGGGCCTCGAGGGCCATTTT.

The rearrangement links TRBV7-6 to TRBJ2-7; D gene ambiguous. The CDR3 has 14 residues. Trimming took 1 base from V and 0 from J, leaving 7 bases between them. The germline V gene has CDR1 SGHVS and CDR2 FNYEAQ. The CDR3 here is CASSLGPDSYEQYF. For the CDR3, the DNA is TGTGCCAGCAGCTTAGGTCCAGACTCCTACGAGCAGTACTTC.

This chain joins TRBV11-2 and TRBJ1-4; TRBD1 matches 7 bases. The CDR3 length is 16 residues. CDR1 and CDR2 (germline): SGHAT, FQNNGV. J gave up 7 bases and V 5 bases, and 13 bases lay outside the gene matches. The CDR3 loop reads CASSVRGGQQAEKLFF. DNA for the CDR3: TGTGCCAGCAGCGTCAGAGGGGGACAGCAGGCTGAAAAACTGTTTTTT.

This sequence joins TRBV30 and TRBJ1-2; 8 nucleotides line up with TRBD1. The CDR3 runs 12 residues. Trimming took 6 bases from V and 5 from J; bases not matched to a gene: 5. CDR1 and CDR2 from the germline V gene are GTSNPN and SVGIG (reference sequence). The CDR3 region is CACQGAQYGYTF. The CDR3 DNA reads TGTGCCTGTCAGGGGGCGCAGTATGGCTACACCTTC.

V and J are TRBV28 and TRBJ2-3, with TRBD2 matching 11 bases. Germline V gene data show CDR1 as MDHEN and CDR2 as SYDVKM. V gave up 7 bases and J gave up 3 bases; unmatched junction bases: 3. The CDR3 is made up of 14 amino acids. The CDR3 protein is CASISGRGTDTQYF. CDR3 sequence (DNA): TGTGCCAGCATTAGCGGGAGGGGAACAGATACGCAGTATTTT. Full variable domain (remainder filled in from reference TRBV28 and TRBJ2-3): DVKVTQSSRYLVKRTGEKVFLECVQDMDHENMFWYRQDPGLGLRLIYFSYDVKMKEKGDIPEGYSVSREKKERFSLILESASTNQTSMYLCASISGRGTDTQYFGPGTRLTVL.

Notes on this clone: This CDR3 is also generated by other DNA sequences in the sample. The V gene is TRBV6-1, the J gene TRBJ1-1; D is ambiguous. The V and J ends lost 3 bases and 1 base respectively, with 6 bases between them. CDR3 size: 13 residues. Germline loops: CDR1 MNHNS, CDR2 SASEGT. Here the CDR3 DNA reads TGTGCCAGCAGTGACAGGCGGAACACTGAAGCTTTCTTT. Its translation is CASSDRRNTEAFF.

This clone was counted a few times. The chain employs TRBV6-5 and TRBJ1-2; 7 bases map to TRBD1. This CDR3 comprises 14 residues. Germline CDR1 MNHEY, CDR2 SVGAGI. Trimming cost V 6 bases and J 7 bases; bases outside gene matches: 11. In nucleotides, the CDR3 is TGTGCCAGCAGGCAAAAGGACAGGTTTTCTGGCTACACCTTC. This translates into CASRQKDRFSGYTF.

This chain connects TRBV28 to TRBJ1-1, with D uncertain. The CDR3 sequence is 11 residues long. Germline CDR1 MDHEN, CDR2 SYDVKM. The ends were cut back, 7 bases at V and 3 bases at J, with 6 bases in the middle. CDR3: CASTRHTEAFF. The CDR3 nucleotides are TGTGCCAGCACCCGTCACACTGAAGCTTTCTTT.

This clone was observed a single time. This chain connects TRBV7-2 to TRBJ1-1; D gene unclear. From germline, CDR1 is SGHTA and CDR2 FQGNSA. The CDR3 has 14 residues. V was shortened by 3 bases and J by 3 bases, with 11 bases between the two germline ends. CDR3 DNA: TGTGCCAGCAGCTTTCAGGCCGGGGACACTGAAGCTTTCTTT. Residues: CASSFQAGDTEAFF.

On this clone itself: A much larger clone differs from this one at a single base, so this may be a read error. The chain is built from TRBV9 and TRBJ1-5, with 9 positions matching TRBD1. Trimming took 4 bases from V and 6 from J; bases not matched to a gene: 5. The CDR3 has 14 amino acids. Germline V gene data show CDR1 as SGDLS and CDR2 as YYNGEE. CDR3 DNA: TGTGCCAGCAGCCCCGGGACAGGGATTCAGCCCCAGCATTTT. Its translation is CASSPGTGIQPQHF.

This chain connects TRBV10-3 to TRBJ1-5, with no clear D. The V gene's germline CDR1 is ENHRY and CDR2 SYGVKD. The CDR3 length is 14 residues. V lost 0 bases to trimming and J lost 3 bases, with 6 bases between them. The CDR3 loop is CAISESGINQPQHF. Here the CDR3 DNA reads TGTGCCATCAGTGAGTCAGGCATCAATCAGCCCCAGCATTTT.

CDR3 sequence: CASSLVVRGRAFF. CDR3 DNA: TGTGCCAGCAGCTTAGTGGTCAGGGGTCGAGCTTTCTTT. V usage is TRBV7-3 and J usage is TRBJ1-1; weak D call: TRBD1 (6 bases). This CDR3 is built from 13 residues. The germline V gene encodes CDR1 SGHTA and CDR2 FQGTGA. The V gene lost 2 bases and the J gene lost 10 bases, with 14 bases spanning the gap.

The V gene is TRBV4-1, the J gene TRBJ2-5; D possibly corresponds to TRBD2 (6 bases). The CDR3 length is 17 residues. Germline V lookup: CDR1 MGHRA, CDR2 YSYEKL. Trimming stripped 0 bases from V and 4 bases from J, with 18 bases between. Here the CDR3 reads CASSQDGGRLGGETQYF. The CDR3 DNA reads as TGCGCCAGCAGCCAAGATGGGGGACGACTAGGTGGAGAGACCCAGTACTTC.

This clone appeared once. V is TRBV9 and J is TRBJ2-3; possible D gene TRBD2, 5 bases. Germline V CDR1 and CDR2: SGDLS, YYNGEE. This CDR3 comprises 15 residues. Deletions cut 5 bases from V and 0 bases from J, with 13 bases between. The CDR3 DNA is TGTGCCAGCAGTCAAGAGGGTCGAAGCACAGATACGCAGTATTTT. This codes for CASSQEGRSTDTQYF.

The CDR3 DNA is TGTGCCATCAGTGGGTGGGGGACAGCGAGCTCCTACGAGCAGTACTTC. Translated: CAISGWGTASSYEQYF. The rearrangement links TRBV10-3 to TRBJ2-7; 7 bases are shared with TRBD1. V shed 4 bases, J shed 0 bases, and the junction held 9 bases outside the gene matches. This CDR3 comprises 16 residues. CDR1 and CDR2 (germline): ENHRY, SYGVKD.

In this sample, this clone turned up once. The gene calls are TRBV2 and TRBJ2-3, with 11 positions matching TRBD2. In germline, CDR1 is SNHLY, CDR2 FYNNEI. Unmatched junction bases numbered 3, after V lost 6 bases and J lost 10 bases. The CDR3 sequence is 12 residues long. This CDR3 reads CASRGLAVPQYF. The CDR3 region has the DNA TGTGCCAGCAGGGGACTAGCGGTACCGCAGTATTTT.

The chain uses TRBV13 and TRBJ1-6; D unclear. CDR3 size: 13 residues. Germline CDR1 reads PRHDT; CDR2 reads FYEKMQ (reference sequence). V was clipped by 6 bases and J by 9 bases, with 12 bases between them. The CDR3 DNA follows: TGTGCCAGCAGGGCTAGAGACGGTTCACCCCTCCACTTT. This gives the protein CASRARDGSPLHF. The variable domain in full, with the rest retrieved from reference TRBV13 and TRBJ1-6, is AAGVIQSPRHLIKEKRETATLKCYPIPRHDTVYWYQQGPGQDPQFLISFYEKMQSDKGSIPDRFSAQQFSDYHSELNMSSLELGDSALYFCASRARDGSPLHFGNGTRLTVT.

V gene TRBV5-6 combines with J gene TRBJ1-4; D may be TRBD1 (6 bases). CDR1 SGHDT and CDR2 YYEEEE come from the germline V gene. The germline V and J ends were trimmed by 1 base and 3 bases, with 13 bases remaining between them. The length of the CDR3 is 16 residues. CDR3 sequence reads: CASSLKSQGPNEKLFF. The DNA for the CDR3 is TGTGCCAGCAGCTTGAAATCACAGGGTCCTAATGAAAAACTGTTTTTT.

In this sample, this clone turned up a few times. The chain recombines TRBV11-2 with TRBJ1-6; 7 bases fit TRBD1. The CDR3 contains 14 residues. Trimming at V came to 3 bases and at J to 9 bases, leaving 5 bases not matched to a gene. CDR1 and CDR2 from the germline V gene are SGHAT and FQNNGV. The CDR3 DNA reads TGTGCCAGCAGCTTCGACAGGGCAAGTTCACCCCTCCACTTT. Protein sequence: CASSFDRASSPLHF.

The gene calls are TRBV5-4 and TRBJ2-5, with a tentative D call TRBD1 (6 bases). The CDR3 contains 15 residues. Per germline, CDR1 SGHNT and CDR2 YYREEE (reference sequence). Between the trimmed V and J ends, which lost 0 bases and 1 base, there was a span of 10 bases. The CDR3 region has the DNA TGTGCCAGCAGCTTGGCAGTGGGGGCCCAAGAGACCCAGTACTTC. Encoded protein: CASSLAVGAQETQYF.

The J gene is TRBJ2-6, the V gene TRBV9; D gene unclear. The germline V gene has CDR1 SGDLS and CDR2 YYNGEE. V lost 4 bases, J lost 2 bases, and 10 bases lay in between. The CDR3 runs 15 residues. Here the CDR3 reads CASSLLRTGANVLTF. CDR3 DNA sequence: TGTGCCAGCAGCCTACTAAGGACTGGGGCCAACGTCCTGACTTTC.

The genes are TRBV5-4 and TRBJ2-7; 11 bases line up with TRBD2. V shed 4 bases and J 6 bases; nucleotides not matched to a gene: 9. This CDR3 has 15 amino acids. From germline, CDR1 is SGHNT and CDR2 YYREEE (reference sequence). This CDR3 reads CASSQISGRGSEQYF. Here the CDR3 DNA reads TGTGCCAGCAGCCAAATTAGCGGGAGGGGCTCCGAGCAGTACTTC.